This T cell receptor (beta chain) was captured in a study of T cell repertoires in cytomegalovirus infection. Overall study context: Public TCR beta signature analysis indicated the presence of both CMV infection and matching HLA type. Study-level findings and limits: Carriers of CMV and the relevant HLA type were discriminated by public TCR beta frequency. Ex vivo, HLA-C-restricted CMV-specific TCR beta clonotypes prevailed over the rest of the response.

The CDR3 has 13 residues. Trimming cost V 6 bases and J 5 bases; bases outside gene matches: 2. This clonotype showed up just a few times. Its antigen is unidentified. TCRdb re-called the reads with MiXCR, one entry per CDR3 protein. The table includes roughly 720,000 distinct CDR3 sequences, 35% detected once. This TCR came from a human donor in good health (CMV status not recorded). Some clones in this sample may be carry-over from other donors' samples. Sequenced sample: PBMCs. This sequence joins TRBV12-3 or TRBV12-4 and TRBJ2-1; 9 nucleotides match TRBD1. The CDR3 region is CASRGTGNNEQFF. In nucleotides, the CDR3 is TGTGCCAGCAGGGGGACAGGGAACAATGAGCAGTTCTTC.